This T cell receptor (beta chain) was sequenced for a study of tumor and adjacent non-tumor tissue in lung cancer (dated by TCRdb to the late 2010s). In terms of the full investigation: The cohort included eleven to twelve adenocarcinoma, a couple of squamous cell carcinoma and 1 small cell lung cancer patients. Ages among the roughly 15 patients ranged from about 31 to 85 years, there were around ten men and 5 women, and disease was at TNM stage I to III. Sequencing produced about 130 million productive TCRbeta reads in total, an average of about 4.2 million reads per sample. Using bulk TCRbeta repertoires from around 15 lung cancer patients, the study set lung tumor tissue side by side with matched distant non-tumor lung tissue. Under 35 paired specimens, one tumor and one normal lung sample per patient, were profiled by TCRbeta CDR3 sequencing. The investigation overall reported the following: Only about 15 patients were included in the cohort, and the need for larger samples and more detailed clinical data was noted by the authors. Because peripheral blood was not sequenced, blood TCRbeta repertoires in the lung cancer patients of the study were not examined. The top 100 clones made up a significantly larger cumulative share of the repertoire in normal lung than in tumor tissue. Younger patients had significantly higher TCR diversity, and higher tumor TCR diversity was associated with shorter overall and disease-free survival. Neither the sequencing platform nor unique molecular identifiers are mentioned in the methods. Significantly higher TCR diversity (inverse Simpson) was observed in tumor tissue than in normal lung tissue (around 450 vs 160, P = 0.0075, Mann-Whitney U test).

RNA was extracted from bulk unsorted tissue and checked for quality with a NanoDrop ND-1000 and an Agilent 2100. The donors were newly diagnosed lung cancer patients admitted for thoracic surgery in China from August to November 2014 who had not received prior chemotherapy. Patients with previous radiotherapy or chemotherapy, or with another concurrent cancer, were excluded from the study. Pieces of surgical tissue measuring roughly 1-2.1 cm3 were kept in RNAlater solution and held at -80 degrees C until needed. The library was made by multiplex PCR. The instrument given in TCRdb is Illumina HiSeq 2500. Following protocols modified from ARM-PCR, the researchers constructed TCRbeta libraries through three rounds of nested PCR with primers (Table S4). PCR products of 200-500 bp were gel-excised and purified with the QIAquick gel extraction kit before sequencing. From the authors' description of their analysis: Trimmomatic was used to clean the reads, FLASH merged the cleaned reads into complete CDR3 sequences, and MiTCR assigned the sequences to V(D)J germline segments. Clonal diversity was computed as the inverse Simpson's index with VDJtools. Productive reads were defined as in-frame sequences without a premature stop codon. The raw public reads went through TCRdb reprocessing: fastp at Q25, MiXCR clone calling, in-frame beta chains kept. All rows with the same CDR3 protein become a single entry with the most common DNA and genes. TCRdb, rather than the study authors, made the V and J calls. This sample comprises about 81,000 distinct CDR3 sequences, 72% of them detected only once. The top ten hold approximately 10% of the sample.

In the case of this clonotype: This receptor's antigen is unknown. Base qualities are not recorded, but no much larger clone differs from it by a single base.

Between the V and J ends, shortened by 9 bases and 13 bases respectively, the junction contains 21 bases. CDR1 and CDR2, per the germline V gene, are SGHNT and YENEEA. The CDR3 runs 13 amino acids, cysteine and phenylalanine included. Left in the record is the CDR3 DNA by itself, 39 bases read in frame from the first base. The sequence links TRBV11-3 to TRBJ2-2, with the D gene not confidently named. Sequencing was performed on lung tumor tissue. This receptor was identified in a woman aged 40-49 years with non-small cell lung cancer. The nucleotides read TGTGCCAGTAGATTAGCCGGCCACTGGGGGCTGTTTTTT. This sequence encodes CASRLAGHWGLFF.